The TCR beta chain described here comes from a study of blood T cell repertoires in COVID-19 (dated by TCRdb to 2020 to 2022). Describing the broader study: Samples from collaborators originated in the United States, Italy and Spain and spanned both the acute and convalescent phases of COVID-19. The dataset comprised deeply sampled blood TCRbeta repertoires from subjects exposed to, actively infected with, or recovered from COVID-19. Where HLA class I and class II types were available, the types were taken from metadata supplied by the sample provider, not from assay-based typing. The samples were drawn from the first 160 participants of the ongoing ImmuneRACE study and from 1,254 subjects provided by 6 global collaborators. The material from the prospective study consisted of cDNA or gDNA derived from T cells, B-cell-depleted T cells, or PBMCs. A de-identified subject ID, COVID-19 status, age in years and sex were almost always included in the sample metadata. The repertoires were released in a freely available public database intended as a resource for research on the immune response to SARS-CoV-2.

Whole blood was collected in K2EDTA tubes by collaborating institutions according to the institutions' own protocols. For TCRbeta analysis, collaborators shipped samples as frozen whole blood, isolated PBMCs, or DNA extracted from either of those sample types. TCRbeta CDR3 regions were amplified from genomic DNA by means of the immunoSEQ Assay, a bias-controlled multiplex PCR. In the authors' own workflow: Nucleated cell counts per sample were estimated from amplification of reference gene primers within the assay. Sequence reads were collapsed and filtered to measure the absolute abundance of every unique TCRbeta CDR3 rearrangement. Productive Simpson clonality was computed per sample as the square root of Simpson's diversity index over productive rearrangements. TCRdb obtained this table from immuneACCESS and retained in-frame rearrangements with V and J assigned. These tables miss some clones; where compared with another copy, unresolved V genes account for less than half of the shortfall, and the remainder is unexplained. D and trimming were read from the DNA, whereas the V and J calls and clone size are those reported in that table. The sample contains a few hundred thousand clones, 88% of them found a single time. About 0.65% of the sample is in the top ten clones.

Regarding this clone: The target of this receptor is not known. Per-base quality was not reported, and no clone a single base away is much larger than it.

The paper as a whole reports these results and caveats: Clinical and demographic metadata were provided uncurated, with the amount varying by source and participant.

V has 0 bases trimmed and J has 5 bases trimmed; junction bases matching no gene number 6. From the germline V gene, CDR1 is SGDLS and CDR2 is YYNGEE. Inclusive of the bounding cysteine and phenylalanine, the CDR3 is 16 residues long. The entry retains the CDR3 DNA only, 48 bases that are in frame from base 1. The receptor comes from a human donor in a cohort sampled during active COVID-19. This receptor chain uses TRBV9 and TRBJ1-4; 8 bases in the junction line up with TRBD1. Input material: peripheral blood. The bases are TGTGCCAGCAGCGTAGCTACAGGGGGGAGAAATGAAAAACTGTTTTTT. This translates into CASSVATGGRNEKLFF.